These T cell receptor beta chains were read from a single sample in a study of T cells in Graves' hyperthyroidism and ophthalmopathy. TCRdb re-derived calls from the multiplex PCR reads in MiXCR, one entry per CDR3 protein. The data show about 420,000 distinct CDR3 sequences, approximately 14% seen once. The specimen was blood. These receptors were taken from a woman between 18 and 29 years old with Graves' hyperthyroidism. The CDR3 runs from the conserved cysteine through the conserved F or W. The D gene is left open where the match is weak. Size is stated for part of the rows, as once, few or many counts, or as a class when the clone is expanded.

abundance | d_gene | j_gene | v_gene | CDR3aa | CDR3nt
many | TRBD2 | TRBJ2-1 | TRBV5-1 | CASSFLAGGLNNEQFF | TGCGCCAGCAGCTTCTTAGCGGGAGGATTGAACAATGAGCAGTTCTTC
NA | NA | TRBJ1-1 | TRBV15 | CATSPLGGLDTEAFF | TGTGCCACCAGCCCTTTAGGGGGGTTGGACACTGAAGCTTTCTTT
few | NA | TRBJ1-3 | TRBV7-9 | CASSSAAGNTIYF | TGTGCCAGCAGCTCGGCGGCTGGAAACACCATATATTTT
NA | NA | TRBJ2-7 | TRBV5-1 | CASSAPRVGSREQYF | TGCGCCAGCAGCGCTCCTAGGGTAGGCTCTCGCGAGCAGTACTTC
NA | NA | TRBJ2-1 | TRBV28 | CASSLAGTASYNEQFF | TGTGCCAGCAGTTTAGCGGGGACAGCCTCCTACAATGAGCAGTTCTTC
many | NA | TRBJ1-2 | TRBV2 | CASQMGLGIGYTF | TGTGCCAGCCAAATGGGACTGGGGATTGGCTACACCTTC
many | TRBD2 | TRBJ2-1 | TRBV6-1 | CASSSGGAGNEQFF | TGTGCCAGCTCAAGCGGGGGGGCAGGCAATGAGCAGTTCTTC
many | TRBD1 | TRBJ1-2 | TRBV3-1 | CASSQDHGTGGGYTF | TGTGCCAGCAGCCAAGATCACGGGACAGGGGGCGGCTACACCTTC
NA | NA | TRBJ2-3 | TRBV7-2 | CASSLPGTDAQYF | TGTGCCAGCAGCTTACCGGGAACAGATGCGCAGTATTTT
many | TRBD2 | TRBJ2-1 | TRBV12-3/TRBV12-4 | CATKLAGGIYNEQFF | TGTGCCACCAAACTAGCGGGAGGGATCTACAATGAGCAGTTCTTC
NA | NA | TRBJ2-3 | TRBV5-5 | CASSLGRLGDTQYF | TGTGCCAGCAGCTTGGGTCGGTTGGGAGATACGCAGTATTTT
few | NA | TRBJ2-2 | TRBV4-1 | CASSPRTSTGELFF | TGCGCCAGCAGCCCTCGGACGTCAACCGGGGAGCTGTTTTTT
few | NA | TRBJ2-1 | TRBV9 | CASSPLWRYNEQFF | TGTGCCAGCAGCCCGCTCTGGAGGTACAATGAGCAGTTCTTC
few | NA | TRBJ2-1 | TRBV30 | CASQGLALDNEQFF | TGTGCCTCCCAAGGGCTAGCCTTGGACAATGAGCAGTTCTTC
few | TRBD2 | TRBJ2-2 | TRBV4-2 | CASSQVLAGGTGELFF | TGTGCCAGCAGCCAAGTACTAGCGGGGGGCACCGGGGAGCTGTTTTTT
many | NA | TRBJ2-5 | TRBV18 | CASSPRQETQYF | TGTGCCAGCAGCCCCCGTCAAGAGACCCAGTACTTC
many | NA | TRBJ2-3 | TRBV20-1 | CSAPTSTDTQYF | TGCAGTGCTCCCACTAGCACAGATACGCAGTATTTT
many | NA | TRBJ2-2 | TRBV7-3 | CASSLNPVSNTGELFF | TGTGCCAGCAGCTTAAACCCGGTGTCGAACACCGGGGAGCTGTTTTTT
few | TRBD2 | TRBJ2-5 | TRBV7-7 | CASRPVTGGPTYF | TGTGCTAGCAGACCCGTGACGGGGGGGCCTACGTACTTC
NA | TRBD1 | TRBJ2-5 | TRBV11-2 | CASSPRTGTAETQYF | TGTGCCAGCAGCCCCCGGACAGGGACGGCGGAGACCCAGTACTTC
few | TRBD2 | TRBJ2-3 | TRBV5-1 | CASSLVAGDATDTQYF | TGCGCCAGCAGCTTGGTAGCGGGGGATGCCACAGATACGCAGTATTTT
NA | NA | TRBJ2-1 | TRBV9 | CASTVGASSYNEQFF | TGTGCCAGCACCGTCGGGGCTAGCTCCTACAATGAGCAGTTCTTC
few | TRBD2 | TRBJ2-5 | TRBV6-1 | CASRSRRTSGMNF | TGTGCCAGCAGGTCGCGGCGGACTAGCGGGATGAACTTC
many | NA | TRBJ2-2 | TRBV18 | CASSPRRAGELFF | NA
NA | NA | TRBJ1-5 | TRBV27 | CGTGASSNQPQHF | TGTGGAACCGGGGCCAGTAGCAATCAGCCCCAGCATTTT
NA | NA | TRBJ2-5 | TRBV19 | CASSPQGLEETQYF | TGTGCCAGTAGTCCACAGGGTTTGGAAGAGACCCAGTACTTC
NA | NA | TRBJ2-7 | TRBV3-1 | CASSQGFGDNEQYF | TGTGCCAGCAGCCAAGGATTTGGGGACAACGAGCAGTACTTC
many | NA | TRBJ2-7 | TRBV7-9 | CASSQRGISEQYF | TGTGCCAGCAGCCAAAGGGGAATCAGCGAGCAGTACTTC
many | NA | TRBJ1-3 | TRBV12-3/TRBV12-4 | CASNPGGSGNTIYF | TGTGCCAGCAACCCGGGTGGCTCTGGAAACACCATATATTTT
NA | NA | TRBJ2-2 | TRBV4-2 | CASSQEGGTGELFF | TGTGCCAGCAGCCAAGAAGGTGGAACCGGGGAGCTGTTTTTT
many | NA | TRBJ2-1 | TRBV7-8 | CASSLGTSRSNNEQFF | TGTGCCAGCAGCTTAGGAACCAGCAGATCTAACAATGAGCAGTTCTTC
few | TRBD1 | TRBJ2-7 | TRBV20-1 | CSASPGQKYEQYF | TGCAGTGCTAGCCCGGGACAGAAATACGAGCAGTACTTC
NA | TRBD1 | TRBJ1-2 | TRBV4-2 | CASSPNVAQGIDGYTF | TGTGCCAGCAGCCCAAATGTTGCACAGGGGATAGATGGCTACACCTTC
many | NA | TRBJ2-7 | TRBV5-8 | CASSLYREHEQYF | TGTGCCAGCAGCTTGTACAGGGAGCACGAGCAGTACTTC
few | TRBD2 | TRBJ2-1 | TRBV27 | CASSLSATSEYNEQFF | TGTGCCAGCAGTTTATCGGCGACTAGCGAATACAATGAGCAGTTCTTC
NA | NA | TRBJ1-3 | TRBV10-3 | CAISPTGGGINTIYF | TGTGCCATCAGTCCCACAGGAGGGGGAATAAACACCATATATTTT
few | NA | TRBJ1-2 | TRBV19 | CASSIFGAGQKDGYTF | TGTGCCAGTAGTATCTTCGGGGCAGGGCAGAAGGATGGCTACACCTTC
many | TRBD2 | TRBJ2-7 | TRBV3-1 | CASSQGWGGFGSYEQYF | TGTGCCAGCAGCCAAGGATGGGGGGGATTCGGCTCCTACGAGCAGTACTTC
many | TRBD2 | TRBJ2-7 | TRBV6-1 | CATLRASGFPYEQYF | TGTGCCACCCTACGGGCTAGCGGGTTCCCCTACGAGCAGTACTTC
many | NA | TRBJ2-7 | TRBV24-1 | CATSDLQSRDRGYEQYF | TGTGCCACCAGTGATTTGCAATCTCGCGACAGAGGCTACGAGCAGTACTTC
many | TRBD1 | TRBJ1-1 | TRBV29-1 | CSVGQGDAEAFF | TGCAGCGTTGGACAGGGGGATGCTGAAGCTTTCTTT
many | NA | TRBJ2-1 | TRBV13 | CASSLGPPSSYNEQFF | TGTGCCAGCAGCTTAGGCCCCCCCAGCTCCTACAATGAGCAGTTCTTC
many | NA | TRBJ1-5 | TRBV2 | CASKEGPAVNSNQPQHF | TGTGCCAGCAAAGAGGGCCCGGCAGTAAATAGCAATCAGCCCCAGCATTTT
many | NA | TRBJ2-1 | TRBV9 | CASSVNQGGWYNEQFF | TGTGCCAGCAGCGTTAACCAGGGCGGATGGTACAATGAGCAGTTCTTC
NA | TRBD1 | TRBJ1-2 | TRBV2 | CASSRTGAPANYGYTF | TGTGCCAGCAGTAGGACAGGGGCGCCGGCTAACTATGGCTACACCTTC
many | TRBD2 | TRBJ2-7 | TRBV20-1 | CSARERTSSYEQYF | TGCAGTGCTAGAGAGCGGACTAGCAGCTACGAGCAGTACTTC
NA | TRBD1 | TRBJ1-5 | TRBV5-5 | CASSRGQGAFNQPQHF | TGTGCCAGCAGCCGTGGACAGGGGGCCTTCAATCAGCCCCAGCATTTT
many | TRBD2 | TRBJ2-1 | TRBV7-2 | CASSPGLAGGGRYNEQFF | TGTGCCAGCAGCCCGGGACTAGCGGGAGGAGGGAGGTACAATGAGCAGTTCTTC
many | NA | TRBJ1-2 | TRBV7-9 | CASSLTPPPGYTF | TGTGCCAGCAGCTTAACCCCGCCTCCGGGCTACACCTTC
few | TRBD1 | TRBJ2-7 | TRBV5-1 | CASSTRDRVYEQYF | TGCGCCAGCAGCACCCGGGACAGGGTCTACGAGCAGTACTTC
NA | TRBD1 | TRBJ1-4 | TRBV6-2/TRBV6-3 | CVSRRDRGGKLFF | TGTGTCAGCAGGAGGGACAGGGGGGGAAAACTGTTTTTT
many | NA | TRBJ2-5 | TRBV20-1 | CSARASVETQYF | TGCAGTGCTAGAGCATCGGTGGAGACCCAGTACTTC
NA | NA | TRBJ2-1 | TRBV7-9 | CASSLSPSVNEQFF | TGTGCCAGCAGCTTATCTCCTAGCGTGAATGAGCAGTTCTTC
many | TRBD1 | TRBJ2-7 | TRBV18 | CASSAGTGVYEQYF | TGTGCCAGCTCAGCCGGGACAGGGGTCTACGAGCAGTACTTC
once | TRBD1 | TRBJ2-7 | TRBV6-1 | CASSPRHGDRGQGEQYF | TGTGCCAGCAGTCCTCGGCATGGGGACAGGGGGCAGGGGGAGCAGTACTTC
many | NA | TRBJ2-1 | TRBV5-1 | CASSFIHRGGNEQFF | TGCGCCAGCAGCTTCATCCACAGGGGGGGCAATGAGCAGTTCTTC
few | NA | TRBJ1-5 | TRBV10-3 | CAISRGAENQPQHF | TGTGCCATCAGTAGAGGGGCCGAGAATCAGCCCCAGCATTTT
many | NA | TRBJ1-3 | TRBV3-1 | CASSSEGRSGNTIYF | TGTGCCAGCAGTTCGGAGGGACGCTCTGGAAACACCATATATTTT
NA | TRBD1 | TRBJ1-6 | TRBV3-1 | CASSRQGTGTPLHF | TGTGCCAGCAGCCGACAAGGGACAGGGACACCCCTCCACTTT
many | TRBD1 | TRBJ1-1 | TRBV5-1 | CASREGASTEAFF | TGCGCCAGCAGAGAGGGGGCGAGCACTGAAGCTTTCTTT